This T cell receptor beta chain stems from a study of blood T cell repertoires in COVID-19. For the study at large: COVID-19 samples, acute and convalescent, were from the United States, Italy and Spain. PBMCs, B-cell-depleted T cells, or T cells were the source of the cDNA or gDNA that made up the material.

The CDR3 totals 14 residues. CDR1 and CDR2 (germline): SNHLY, FYNNEI. The V gene end was trimmed by 0 bases and the J gene end by 6 bases; junction bases not matched to a gene: 1. Patients in Seattle were enrolled during active infection, then followed longitudinally. The authors' processing: Reference gene primer amplification in the assay estimated nucleated cell counts. Clones were read by immunoSEQ multiplex PCR, and TCRdb kept only the in-frame ones, dropping some. The DNA gave D and trimming, while V, J and clone size come from that table. The profile shows more than 80,000 clones, roughly four fifths of them singletons.

The chain employs TRBV2 and TRBJ2-1; 8 bases align to TRBD1. The receptor was derived from an elderly man with COVID-19, enrolled during active disease. Sequenced input: peripheral blood. The CDR3 loop is CASSEADRVNEQFF. The CDR3 nucleotides are TGTGCCAGCAGTGAAGCGGACAGGGTCAATGAGCAGTTCTTC. The whole variable domain, remainder taken from reference TRBV2 and TRBJ2-1, is EPEVTQTPSHQVTQMGQEVILRCVPISNHLYFYWYRQILGQKVEFLVSFYNNEISEKSEIFDDQFSVERPDGSNFTLKIRSTKLEDSAMYFCASSEADRVNEQFFGPGTRLTVL.